What follows describes a single T cell receptor beta chain. What it binds is unknown. The source of the sample is a study of early T cells in non-severe SARS-CoV-2 infection. Study in general: The study sequenced bulk RNA from unsorted whole blood, with chains unpaired.

Study-wide results and caveats: The matching step, a VDJdb search, favored anti-spike CD8 responses and missed private and CD4 specificities.

CDR3 length equals 15 residues. The germline V gene has CDR1 SGDLS and CDR2 YYNGEE. The junction had 10 bases not matched to a gene; V was cut back by 4 bases and J by 4 bases. Attached unique molecular identifiers marked individual cDNA molecules. Each CDR3 protein is one row after TCRdb ran MiXCR on the 5' RACE reads. This sample yields some 45,000 distinct CDR3 sequences, of which roughly a tenth are seen a single time; 4% to 5.5% belongs to the top ten. The TCR sequence derives from an adult who was a healthcare worker with PCR-confirmed SARS-CoV-2 infection or an uninfected control (not recorded which). The gene calls are TRBV9 and TRBJ1-1; 7 bases line up with TRBD1. The sequencing here drew on whole blood, taken at baseline. CDR3 coding DNA: TGTGCCAGCAGCTTATCGACAGGGCAAGGCACTGAAGCTTTCTTT. It specifies CASSLSTGQGTEAFF.